Presented here are 2 T cell receptor beta chains from one specimen sequenced in a study of blood T cell repertoires in COVID-19 (TCRdb year 2020). The library came from the immunoSEQ multiplex PCR assay. The source is immuneACCESS, and TCRdb retained only in-frame sequences with V and J called. Part of the clones is not carried over; for the studies checked, unresolved V genes explain less than half of this, and the remainder is unexplained. This sample holds approximately 300,000 clones; nearly 90% were observed only once. Less than 2% of the sample is taken by the ten largest. Input material: peripheral blood. The receptors originated from a woman aged 25 to 39 with COVID-19, enrolled during active disease.

V and J are TRBV7-2 and TRBJ2-5, with D hard to call. The CDR3 length is 14 residues. Germline V lookup: CDR1 SGHTA, CDR2 FQGNSA. With 4 bases removed from V and 1 base from J, the gap between germline ends came to 10 bases. CDR3 nucleotide sequence: TGTGCCAGCAGCTATTCGTCCTTCCAAGAGACCCAGTACTTC. The encoded protein is CASSYSSFQETQYF.

The chain recombines TRBV10-3 with TRBJ2-3; 14 bases agree with TRBD2. Trimming removed 0 bases from V and 8 bases from J; junction bases left unmatched: 1. Per the germline V gene, CDR1 is ENHRY and CDR2 is SYGVKD. The CDR3 runs 15 residues. The CDR3 region is CAISESTSGGATQYF. Here the CDR3 DNA reads TGTGCCATCAGTGAGTCGACTAGCGGGGGGGCTACGCAGTATTTT.